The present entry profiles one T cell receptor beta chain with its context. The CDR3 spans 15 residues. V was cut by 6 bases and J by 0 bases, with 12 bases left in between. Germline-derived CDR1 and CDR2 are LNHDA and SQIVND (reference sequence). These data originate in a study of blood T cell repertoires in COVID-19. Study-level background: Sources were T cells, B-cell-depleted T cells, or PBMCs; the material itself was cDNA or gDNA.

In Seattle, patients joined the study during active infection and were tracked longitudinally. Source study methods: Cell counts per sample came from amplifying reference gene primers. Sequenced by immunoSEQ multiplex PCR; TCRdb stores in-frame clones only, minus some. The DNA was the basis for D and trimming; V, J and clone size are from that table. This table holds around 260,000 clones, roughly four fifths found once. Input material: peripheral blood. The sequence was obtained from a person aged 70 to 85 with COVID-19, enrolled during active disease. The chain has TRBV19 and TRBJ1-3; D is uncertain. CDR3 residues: CASSPGGFSGNTIYF. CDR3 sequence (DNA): TGTGCCAGTAGCCCCGGCGGTTTCTCTGGAAACACCATATATTTT.